One sample yielded the 8 T cell receptor beta chains listed below, sequenced in a study of preoperative IRX-2 immunotherapy in early breast cancer. Here immunoSEQ multiplex PCR was the method, and the copy in TCRdb shows in-frame clones only, minus some. This sample has about 38,000 clones, with approximately 80% found just once. Specified treatment: preoperative locoregional IRX-2 cytokine immunotherapy. This specimen consisted of lymph node tissue, obtained after IRX-2 immunotherapy. All receptors derive from a human donor with breast cancer.

In DNA, the CDR3 is TGCGCCAGCAGCCAAGGGGCCGCTAACTATGGCTACACCTTC. Residues: CASSQGAANYGYTF. This chain uses TRBV23-1 with TRBJ1-2; D is possibly TRBD1 (5 bases). TRBV23-1 is an open reading frame, and its role is uncertain. The CDR3 has 14 amino acids. The V and J ends lost 6 bases and 0 bases respectively, with 11 bases between them.

This clone was observed a single time. The chain combines TRBV7-1 with TRBJ1-2; weak D call: TRBD1 (6 bases). TRBV7-1 is an open reading frame whose function is uncertain. V gave up 5 bases and J gave up 3 bases, with 10 bases separating them. The CDR3 spans 13 residues. This chain's CDR3 is CASSQRTDYGYTF. CDR3 nucleotide sequence: TGTGCCAGCAGCCAGAGGACAGACTATGGCTACACCTTC.

The chain employs TRBV6-8 and TRBJ2-7; 10 bases align to TRBD1. The CDR3 has 15 residues. CDR1 is MNHGY, CDR2 SAAAGT, per germline. The V and J ends lost 5 bases and 5 bases, in that order; junction bases with no gene match: 9. The CDR3 DNA follows: TGTGCCAGCAGTCCATCCGGGACAGGGGTCAACGAGCAGTACTTC. This gives the protein CASSPSGTGVNEQYF.

The rearrangement joins TRBV28 to TRBJ2-7, with a tentative D call TRBD1 (5 bases). The germline gives CDR1 MDHEN, CDR2 SYDVKM. The CDR3 loop spans 13 amino acids. The V end was cut by 4 bases, the J end by 3 bases, with 10 bases between. This CDR3 is CASSSGHRYEQYF. Here the CDR3 DNA reads TGTGCCAGCAGTTCCGGACACCGCTACGAGCAGTACTTC.

The J gene is TRBJ1-2, the V gene TRBV29-1; no clear D. This CDR3 contains 12 residues. The V gene lost 4 bases and the J gene lost 6 bases, with 12 bases spanning the gap. The V gene's germline CDR1 is SQVTM and CDR2 ANQGSEA. CDR3 DNA: TGCAGCGTTGGACCCATAGTACATGGCTACACCTTC. It specifies CSVGPIVHGYTF.

The chain carries TRBV19 and TRBJ1-2; 9 bases match TRBD1. Trimming took 6 bases from V and 4 from J; bases not matched to a gene: 18. Germline V lookup: CDR1 LNHDA, CDR2 SQIVND (reference sequence). The length of the CDR3 is 18 residues. CDR3 bases: TGTGCCAGTAGCCTCCGCGGGACAGGGTCGACTTTGAGCTATGGCTACACCTTC. Its translation is CASSLRGTGSTLSYGYTF.

This chain joins TRBV28 and TRBJ1-4; possibly TRBD1 for D (5 bases). The CDR3 length is 15 residues. V was pared by 4 bases and J by 6 bases, with 15 bases between. Germline V gene data show CDR1 as MDHEN and CDR2 as SYDVKM. CDR3 in amino acids: CASSSGGVTDEKLFF. CDR3 in DNA: TGTGCCAGCAGTTCCGGGGGGGTTACGGATGAAAAACTGTTTTTT.

V and J are TRBV11-3 and TRBJ1-1; maybe TRBD1 (5 bases). V dropped 2 bases and J dropped 1 base, with 11 bases sitting between them. This CDR3 has 15 residues. CDR1 is SGHNT, CDR2 YENEEA, per germline. This CDR3 reads CASSLRSGSNTEAFF. CDR3 coding DNA: TGTGCCAGCAGCTTACGGTCAGGGTCGAACACTGAAGCTTTCTTT.